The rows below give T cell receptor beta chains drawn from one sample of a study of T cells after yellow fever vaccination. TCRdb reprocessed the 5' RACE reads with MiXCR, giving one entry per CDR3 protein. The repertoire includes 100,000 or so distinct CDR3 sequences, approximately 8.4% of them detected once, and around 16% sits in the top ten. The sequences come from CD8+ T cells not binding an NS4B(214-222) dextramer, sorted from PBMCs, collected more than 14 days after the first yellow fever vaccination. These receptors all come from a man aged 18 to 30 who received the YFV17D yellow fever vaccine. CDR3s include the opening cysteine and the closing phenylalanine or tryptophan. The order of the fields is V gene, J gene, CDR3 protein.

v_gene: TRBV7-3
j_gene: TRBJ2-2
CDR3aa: CASSASGGTGELFF

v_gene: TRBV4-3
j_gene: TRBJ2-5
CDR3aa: CASSQEYGGGIKTQYF

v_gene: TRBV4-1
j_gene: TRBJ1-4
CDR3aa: CASSQWTGVANEKLFF

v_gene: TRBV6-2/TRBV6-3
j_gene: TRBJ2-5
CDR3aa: CATNTRTTLCCGETQYF

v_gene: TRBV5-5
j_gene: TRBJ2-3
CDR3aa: CASSLRLAGRTSTDTQYF

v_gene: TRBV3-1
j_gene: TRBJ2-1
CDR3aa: CASSQDEVVAGDEQFF

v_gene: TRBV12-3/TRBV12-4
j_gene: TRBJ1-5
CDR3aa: CASSPTNQPQHF

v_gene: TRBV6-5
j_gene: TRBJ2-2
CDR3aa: CASSWPGAGGPNTGELFF

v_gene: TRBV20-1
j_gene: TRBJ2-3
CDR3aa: CSVGTVGFLRDTQYF

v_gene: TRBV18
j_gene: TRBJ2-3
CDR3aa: CASSPDSTDTQYF

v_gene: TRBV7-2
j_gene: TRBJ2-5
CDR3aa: CASSLYVDYQETQYF

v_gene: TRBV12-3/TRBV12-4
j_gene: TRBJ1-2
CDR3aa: CASSFSLATYGYTF

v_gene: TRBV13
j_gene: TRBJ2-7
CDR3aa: CASSLGLAAYEQYF

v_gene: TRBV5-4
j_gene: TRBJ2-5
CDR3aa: CASSYGTSTDQETQYF

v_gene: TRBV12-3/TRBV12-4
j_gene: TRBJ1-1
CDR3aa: CASSLAGSGTEAFF

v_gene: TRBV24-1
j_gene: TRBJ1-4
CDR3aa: CATSGGGSTNEKLFF

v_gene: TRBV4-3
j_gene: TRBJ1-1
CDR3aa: CASSQDPGRGPGVGTEAFF

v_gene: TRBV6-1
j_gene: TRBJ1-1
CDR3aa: CASSNNRGTEAFF

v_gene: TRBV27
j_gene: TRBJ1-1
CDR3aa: CASSLLSNTEAFF

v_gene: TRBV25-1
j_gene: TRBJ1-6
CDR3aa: CASSKGSTGYDNSPLHF

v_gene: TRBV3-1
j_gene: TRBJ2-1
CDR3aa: CASSQEAEYNEQFF

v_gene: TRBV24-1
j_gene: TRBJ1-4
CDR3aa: CATSAPRTRMYEKLFF

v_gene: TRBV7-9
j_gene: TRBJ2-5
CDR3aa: CASSSTDGTKTQYF

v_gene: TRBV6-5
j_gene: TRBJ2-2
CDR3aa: CASSYSEVANTGELFF

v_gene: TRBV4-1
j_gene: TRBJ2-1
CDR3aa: CASSQRASSYNEQFF

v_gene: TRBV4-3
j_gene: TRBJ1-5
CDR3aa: CASSSGWGNQPQHF